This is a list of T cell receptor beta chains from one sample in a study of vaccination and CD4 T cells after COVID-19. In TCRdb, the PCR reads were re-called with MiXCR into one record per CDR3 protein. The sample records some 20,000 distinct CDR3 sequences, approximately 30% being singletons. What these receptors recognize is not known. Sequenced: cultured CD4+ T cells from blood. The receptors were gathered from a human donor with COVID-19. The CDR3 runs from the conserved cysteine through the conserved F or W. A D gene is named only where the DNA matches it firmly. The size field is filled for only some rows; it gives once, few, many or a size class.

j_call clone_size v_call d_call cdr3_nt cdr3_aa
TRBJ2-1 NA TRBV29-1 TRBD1 TGCAGCGTTGGCCAGACGGGACAGGGTAACAATGAGCAGTTCTTC CSVGQTGQGNNEQFF
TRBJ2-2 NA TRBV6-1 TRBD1 TGTGCCAGCAGGCGGACAGGGGCTAACACCGGGGAGCTGTTTTTT CASRRTGANTGELFF
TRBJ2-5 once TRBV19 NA TGTGCCAGTAGCCAGAAACCCCCGCTTGGGCGGGGAGGGACCCAGTACTTC CASSQKPPLGRGGTQYF
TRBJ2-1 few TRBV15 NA TGTGCCACCAGCAGACCAGGGCAAGGTGAGCAGTTCTTC CATSRPGQGEQFF
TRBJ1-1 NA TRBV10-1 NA TGCGCCAGCAGTGGTCGGGCTCCGAACACTGAAGCTTTCTTT CASSGRAPNTEAFF
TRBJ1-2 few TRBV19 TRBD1 TGTGCCAGTAGTATGAAGGGACAGCCGGCTTCCTATGGCTACACCTTC CASSMKGQPASYGYTF
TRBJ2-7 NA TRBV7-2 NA TGTGCCAGCAGCCTACGCGGGGAGCAGTACTTC CASSLRGEQYF
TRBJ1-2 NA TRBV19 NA TGTGCCAGTAGTATGGGCGCCCAATATGGCTACACCTTC CASSMGAQYGYTF
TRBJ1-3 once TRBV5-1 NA TGCGCCAGCAGCTCAGGGGAAATTGGAAACACCATATATTTT CASSSGEIGNTIYF
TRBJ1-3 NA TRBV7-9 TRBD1 TGTGCCAGCAGCTCCCGGACAGGGGGACCGATTAGCTCTGGAAACACCATATATTTT CASSSRTGGPISSGNTIYF
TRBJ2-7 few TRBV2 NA TGTGCCAGCCGATGGACACAAAACTCCTACGAGCAGTACTTC CASRWTQNSYEQYF
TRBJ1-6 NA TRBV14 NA TGTGCCAGCAGCCTAGGACCGAATTCACCCCTCCACTTT CASSLGPNSPLHF
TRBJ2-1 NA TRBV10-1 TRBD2 TGCGCCAGCAGTGAGTCTGGGGGACTAGCGCCCTACAATGAGCAGTTCTTC CASSESGGLAPYNEQFF
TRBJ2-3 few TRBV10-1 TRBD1 TGCGCCAGCAAGCCGGGACAGGGAATAGATACGCAGTATTTT CASKPGQGIDTQYF
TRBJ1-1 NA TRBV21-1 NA TGTGCCAGCAGCAAAGGGACAGGGTTTGGGCACACTGAAGCTTTCTTT CASSKGTGFGHTEAFF
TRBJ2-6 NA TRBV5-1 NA TGCGCCAGCAGCTTGGGGCCCGGGGCCAACGTCCTGACTTTC CASSLGPGANVLTF
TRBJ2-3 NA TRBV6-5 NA TGTGCCAGCAGTTACTCGAGTCTTTTCCGGGGGGCTAAGCAGGGTACGCAGTATTTT CASSYSSLFRGAKQGTQYF
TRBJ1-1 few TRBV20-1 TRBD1 TGCAGTGCACGTCCCGGGACAGGGTTGAACACTGAAGCTTTCTTT CSARPGTGLNTEAFF
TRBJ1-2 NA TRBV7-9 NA TGTGCCAGCAGCCTCGCGTTCTCCTATGGCTACACCTTC CASSLAFSYGYTF
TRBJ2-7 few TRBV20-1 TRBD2 TGCAGTGCCACTCTAGCGGGGTACGAGCAGTACTTC CSATLAGYEQYF
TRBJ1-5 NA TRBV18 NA TGTGCCAGCTCACCAGGCCAGGTATTAAGCAATCAGCCCCAGCATTTT CASSPGQVLSNQPQHF
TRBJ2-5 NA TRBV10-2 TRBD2 TGCGCCAGCAGAGCAACTTTAGCGGGCGAGACCCAGTACTTC CASRATLAGETQYF
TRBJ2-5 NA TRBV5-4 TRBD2 TGTGCCAGCAGCTTCCCGGGACTAGGGCCCCAAGAGACCCAGTACTTC CASSFPGLGPQETQYF
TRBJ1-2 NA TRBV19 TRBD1 TGTGCCAGTAGTGCTGACCGGGACAGGGTCTATGGCTACACCTTC CASSADRDRVYGYTF
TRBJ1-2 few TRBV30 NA TGTGCCTGCCCGGGATCCGGGCACTATGGCTACACCTTC CACPGSGHYGYTF
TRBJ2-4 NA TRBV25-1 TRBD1 TGTGCCAGCAGTGGACAGGGGGTTGGCAAAAACATTCAGTACTTC CASSGQGVGKNIQYF
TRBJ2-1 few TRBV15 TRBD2 TGTGCCACCAGCAGAGATCTTAGGGTTAGCGGGGGTTATGAGCAGTTCTTC CATSRDLRVSGGYEQFF
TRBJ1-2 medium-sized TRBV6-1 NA TGTGCCAGCAGTCCCCCCCGGGGGAATGGTGGCTACACCTTC CASSPPRGNGGYTF
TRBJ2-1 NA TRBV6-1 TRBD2 TGTGCCAGCAGTGAAGCGGGGAGGGTCACCTACAATGAGCAGTTCTTC CASSEAGRVTYNEQFF
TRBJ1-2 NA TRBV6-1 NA TGTGCCAGCAGAGGCGACTATCGCTACACCTTC CASRGDYRYTF
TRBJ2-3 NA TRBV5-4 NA TGTGCCAGCAGCCGTCTAGCGTCGAGCACAGATACGCAGTATTTT CASSRLASSTDTQYF
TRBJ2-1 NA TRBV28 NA TGTGCCAGCAGTTTTAGGAGCTCCTACAATGAGCAGTTCTTC CASSFRSSYNEQFF
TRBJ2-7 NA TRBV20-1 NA TGCAGTGCTATTGAACGGCGGGCGAGCTCCTACGAGCAGTACTTC CSAIERRASSYEQYF
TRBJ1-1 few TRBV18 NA TGTGCCAGCTCACCACAGGGCCCGAACACTGAAGCTTTCTTT CASSPQGPNTEAFF
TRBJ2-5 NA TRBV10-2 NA TGCGCCAGCAGTGTTAGCACTACACCCTCTCAAGAGACCCAGTACTTC CASSVSTTPSQETQYF
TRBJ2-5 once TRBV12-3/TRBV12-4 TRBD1 TGTGCCAGCAGTCCTACAGGGGATGGGTCCCAGTACTTC CASSPTGDGSQYF
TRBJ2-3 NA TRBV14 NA TGTGCCAGCAGCACTCCCTATGGAGGTGATACGCAGTATTTT CASSTPYGGDTQYF